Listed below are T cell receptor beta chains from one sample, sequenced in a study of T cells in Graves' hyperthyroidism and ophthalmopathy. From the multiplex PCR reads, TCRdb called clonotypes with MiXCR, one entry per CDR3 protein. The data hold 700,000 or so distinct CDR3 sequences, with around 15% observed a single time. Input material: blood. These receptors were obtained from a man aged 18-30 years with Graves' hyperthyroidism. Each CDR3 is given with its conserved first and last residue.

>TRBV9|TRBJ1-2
CASSPQIDYGYTF
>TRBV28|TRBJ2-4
CASSFPALPSIQYF
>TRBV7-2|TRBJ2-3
CASSLAGLGGSDTQYF
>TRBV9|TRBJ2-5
CASSVSDSSTQYF
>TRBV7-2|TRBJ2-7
CASSPPGTRSAQYF
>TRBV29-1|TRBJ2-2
CSVLGGDTGELFF
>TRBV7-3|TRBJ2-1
CASSLIARSGRADEQFF
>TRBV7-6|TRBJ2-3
CASSLAGGTQYF
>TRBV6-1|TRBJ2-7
CASSEAMDYPSYEQYF
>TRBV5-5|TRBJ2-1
CASSPISSGEQFF
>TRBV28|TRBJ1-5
CASSYRRQGAHQPQHF
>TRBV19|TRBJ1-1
CASSKWGNPMNTEAFF
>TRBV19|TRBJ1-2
CASSRTENMGGYTF
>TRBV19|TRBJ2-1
CASSWAVYEQFF
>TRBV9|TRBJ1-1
CASSVGRGADTEAFF
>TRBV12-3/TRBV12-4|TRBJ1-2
CASRLQDRGYGYTF
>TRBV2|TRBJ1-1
CASHGAGGLAFF
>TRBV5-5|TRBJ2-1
CASGKRGYNEQFF
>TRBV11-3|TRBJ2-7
CASSPGTSGSGYEQYF
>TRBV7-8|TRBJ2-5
CASSLVVETQYF
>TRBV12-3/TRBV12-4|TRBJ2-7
CASSPQGITLYEQYF
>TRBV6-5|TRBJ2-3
CASSPRTTQYF
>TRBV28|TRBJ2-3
CASSLLGLGTDTQYF
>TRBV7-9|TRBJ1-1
CASSLQGGGSAEAFF
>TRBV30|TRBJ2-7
CAWSVRTGAYEQYF
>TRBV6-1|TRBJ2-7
CASSLQGSRNEQYF
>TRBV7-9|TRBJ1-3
CASSLVGSVSGNTIYF
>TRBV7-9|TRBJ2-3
CAGSIQLNTDTQYF
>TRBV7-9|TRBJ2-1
CASSLDSRGEQFF
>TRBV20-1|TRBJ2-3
CSARDAKKSTDTQYF
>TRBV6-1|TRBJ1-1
CASPERPGGMSDTEAFF
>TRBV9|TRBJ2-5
CASSPWWRAAMGTQYF
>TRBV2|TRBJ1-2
CASSALGQLYGYTF
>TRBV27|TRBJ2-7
CASSNPGTGVYEQYF
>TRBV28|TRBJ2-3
CASSSLGSGNRDTQYF
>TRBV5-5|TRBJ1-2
CASGLGQDYGYTF
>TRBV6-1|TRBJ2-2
CASSEGTNGGGELFF
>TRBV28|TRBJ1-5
CASSPETGGRNQPQHF
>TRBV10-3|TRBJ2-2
CAIREGLAGSNTGELFF
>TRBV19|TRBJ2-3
CASSPGTIMDTDTQYF
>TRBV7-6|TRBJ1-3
CASSLSGVEGNTIYF
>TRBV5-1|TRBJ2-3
CASSPGDGLTDTQYF
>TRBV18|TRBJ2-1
CASSPQFAYNEQFF